This TCR beta chain was captured in a study of T cell responses to AZD1222 COVID-19 vaccine listed by TCRdb under 2021. About the full investigation: TCR sequencing was performed for over 230 trial participants, of whom some 200 were given two doses of AZD1222 and some 26 were given two doses of MenACWY control vaccine. Trial participants were enrolled by age into 18-55, 56-69 and 70-plus year subgroups, with approximately 150, 28 and 58 TCR-sequenced participants respectively.

The CDR3 regions of human TCRbeta chains were analyzed by immunosequencing. Regarding the original processing steps: TCRs in the repertoires were compared against a reference library of SARS-CoV-2-specific TCRs that had been generated with the MIRA antigen-specificity platform. Breadth meant the fraction of unique TCRs that were SARS-CoV-2-associated, whereas depth meant the fraction of total T cells that were SARS-CoV-2-associated. Using the MIRA data, every spike-specific TCR was mapped to the spike region that the TCR reacted to and assigned to either a CD4 or a CD8 class. Log10-transformed breadth and depth values were compared by one-way ANOVA with Sidak's multiple comparisons tests. This is the immuneACCESS table as TCRdb keeps it, with only in-frame sequences that have V and J called. A part of the clones is gone; compared with another copy, unresolved V genes explain less than half, and the rest is unexplained. For V, J and clone size, that table is used; D and trimming come from the DNA. This sample gives about 170,000 clones in total; around 88% of them show up just once. Clones ranked in the top ten supply over 1% of the sample.

The CDR3 spans 12 residues, from the cysteine through the phenylalanine. Only CDR3 DNA remains: 36 bases, in frame from the first base. Taken from the germline V gene, the CDR1 and CDR2 loops are SQVTM and ANQGSEA. The sample's time point label is to be understood as: about 28 days (+/-7) after the second vaccine dose. Because spike-specific TCR depth and breadth did not differ between the two schedules, AZD1222 recipients who got a second dose at roughly 4 weeks were pooled with those who got a second dose at roughly 12 weeks. Vaccinee samples came from UK trials COV001 and COV002, including a single-blind randomized controlled phase 2/3 trial of AZD1222 (ChAdOx1 nCoV-19) in healthy adults. For TCRbeta chain sequencing, PBMC samples were collected from trial participants at day 0 and at day 28 after the second dose. What the authors observed across the whole study: Only five or six AZD1222 recipients were SARS-CoV-2 seropositive at baseline, limiting conclusions about previously exposed vaccinees. Participants were mostly white British, with more females than males. The authors suggested clonal diversity may have been underestimated. After two AZD1222 doses, both the breadth and the depth of spike-specific TCRs were significantly higher than at day 0 and than in MenACWY recipients. Because no day 14 peak-response samples were available, the repertoires could be characterized only after the peak T cell response. Vaccine-associated CD4 TCRs spanned the whole spike protein, with dominant responses in regions 160-218 and 743-854. Nearly half of unique spike-specific TCRs reportedly recognized epitopes outside regions mutated in the B.1.351 and B.1.1.7 variants. The 56-69-year group was small, and its depth increase did not reach significance, likely because of low power.

This clone came up a few times. Its antigen target is currently unknown. There are no base qualities to consult, and no much larger clone falls within one base. Sequenced here: peripheral blood, sampled 28 days after the second AZD1222 dose. The rearranged segments are TRBV29-1 and TRBJ2-3; 7 central bases correspond to TRBD2. This TCR derives from an adult who received the AZD1222 COVID-19 vaccine. The DNA sequence is as follows: TGCACCTTGGGGAGGGGCGCAGATACGCAGTATTTT. Its translation reads: CTLGRGADTQYF.